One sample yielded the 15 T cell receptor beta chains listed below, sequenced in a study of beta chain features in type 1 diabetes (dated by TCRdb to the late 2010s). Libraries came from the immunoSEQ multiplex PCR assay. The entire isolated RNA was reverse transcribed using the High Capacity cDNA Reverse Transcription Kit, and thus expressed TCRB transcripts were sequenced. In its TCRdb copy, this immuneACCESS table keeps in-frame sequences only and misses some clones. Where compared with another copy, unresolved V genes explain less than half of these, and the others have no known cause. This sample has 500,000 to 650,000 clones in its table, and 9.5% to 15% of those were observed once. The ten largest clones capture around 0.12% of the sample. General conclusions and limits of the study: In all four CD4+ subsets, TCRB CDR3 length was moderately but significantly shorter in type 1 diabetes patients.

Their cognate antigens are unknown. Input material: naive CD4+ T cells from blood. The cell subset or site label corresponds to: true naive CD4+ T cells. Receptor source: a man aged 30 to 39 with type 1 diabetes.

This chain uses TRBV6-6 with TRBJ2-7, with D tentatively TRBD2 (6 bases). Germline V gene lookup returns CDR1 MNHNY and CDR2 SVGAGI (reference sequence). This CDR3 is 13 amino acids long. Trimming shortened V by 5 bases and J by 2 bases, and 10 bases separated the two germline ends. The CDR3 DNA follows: TGTGCCAGCAGTCTGGCGGGGACCTACGAGCAGTACTTC. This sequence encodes CASSLAGTYEQYF.

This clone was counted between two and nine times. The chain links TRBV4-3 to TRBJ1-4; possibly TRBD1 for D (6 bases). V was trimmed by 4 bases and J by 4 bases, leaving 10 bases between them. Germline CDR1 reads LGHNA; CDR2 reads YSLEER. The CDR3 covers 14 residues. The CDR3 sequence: CASSRTRGNEKLFF. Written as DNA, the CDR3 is TGCGCCAGCAGCCGCACCAGGGGTAATGAAAAACTGTTTTTT.

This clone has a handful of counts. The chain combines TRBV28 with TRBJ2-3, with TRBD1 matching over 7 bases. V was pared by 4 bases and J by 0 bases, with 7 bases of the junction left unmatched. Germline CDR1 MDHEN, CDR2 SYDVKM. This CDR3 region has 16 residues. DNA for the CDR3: TGTGCCAGCAGTTCCACCGGGACAGCTAGCACAGATACGCAGTATTTT. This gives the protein CASSSTGTASTDTQYF.

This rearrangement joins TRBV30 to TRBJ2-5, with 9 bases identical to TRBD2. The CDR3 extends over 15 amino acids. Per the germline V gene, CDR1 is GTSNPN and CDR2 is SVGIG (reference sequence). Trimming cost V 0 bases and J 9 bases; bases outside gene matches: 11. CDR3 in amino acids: CAWSVRGGAAVSQYF. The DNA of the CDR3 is TGTGCCTGGAGTGTACGCGGGGGGGCTGCAGTATCCCAGTACTTC.

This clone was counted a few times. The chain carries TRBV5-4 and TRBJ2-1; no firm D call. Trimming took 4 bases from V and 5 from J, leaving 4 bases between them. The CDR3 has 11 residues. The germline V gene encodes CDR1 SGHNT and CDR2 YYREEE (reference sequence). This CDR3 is CASSGDNEQFF. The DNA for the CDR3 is TGTGCCAGCAGCGGGGACAATGAGCAGTTCTTC.

This CDR3 reads CASSDHGGGFRDEQYF. The CDR3 region has the DNA TGTGCCAGCAGTGACCACGGAGGGGGCTTTCGGGACGAGCAGTACTTC. The chain joins TRBV25-1 to TRBJ2-7; TRBD1 is a possible D gene (7 bases). V lost 3 bases and J lost 5, with 20 bases in between. CDR3 size: 16 residues. Germline values: CDR1 MGHDK, CDR2 SYGVNS.

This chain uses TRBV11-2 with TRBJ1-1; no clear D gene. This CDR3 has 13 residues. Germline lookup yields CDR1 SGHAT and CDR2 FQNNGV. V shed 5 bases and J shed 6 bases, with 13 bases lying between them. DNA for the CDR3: TGTGCCAGCAGCAGAGACATAGTTTCTGAAGCTTTCTTT. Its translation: CASSRDIVSEAFF.

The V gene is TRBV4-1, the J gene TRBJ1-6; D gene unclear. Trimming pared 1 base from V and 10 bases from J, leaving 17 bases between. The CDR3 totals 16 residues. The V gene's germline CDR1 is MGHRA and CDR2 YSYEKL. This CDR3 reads CASSQVGRTLGSPLHF. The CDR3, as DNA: TGCGCCAGCAGCCAAGTGGGGAGGACCCTTGGGTCACCCCTCCACTTT.

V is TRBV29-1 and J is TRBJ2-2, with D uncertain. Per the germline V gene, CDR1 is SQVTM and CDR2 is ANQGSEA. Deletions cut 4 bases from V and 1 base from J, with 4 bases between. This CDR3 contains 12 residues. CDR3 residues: CSVAGNTGELFF. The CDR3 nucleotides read TGCAGCGTTGCGGGGAACACCGGGGAGCTGTTTTTT.

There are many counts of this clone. CDR3 sequence (DNA): TGTGCCACCAGCAGAGGCTCGACAGGTCCTGGGGCCAACGTCCTGACTTTC. Protein sequence: CATSRGSTGPGANVLTF. J is TRBJ2-6 and V is TRBV15; a weak D match, TRBD1 (6 bases). The germline gives CDR1 LNHNV, CDR2 YYDKDF (reference sequence). The length of the CDR3 is 17 residues. The ends were cut back, 1 base at V and 2 bases at J, with 12 bases in the middle.

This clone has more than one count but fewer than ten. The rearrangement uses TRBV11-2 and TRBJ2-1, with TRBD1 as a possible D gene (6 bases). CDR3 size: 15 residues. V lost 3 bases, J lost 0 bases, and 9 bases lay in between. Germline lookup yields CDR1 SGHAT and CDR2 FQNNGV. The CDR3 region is CASSLTGDSYNEQFF. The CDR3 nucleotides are TGTGCCAGCAGCTTGACAGGAGACTCCTACAATGAGCAGTTCTTC.

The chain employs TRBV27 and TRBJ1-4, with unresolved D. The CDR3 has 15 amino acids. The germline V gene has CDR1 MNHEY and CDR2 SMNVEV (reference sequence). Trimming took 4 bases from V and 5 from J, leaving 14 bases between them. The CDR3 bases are TGTGCCAGCAGTTCCGCGGAGAACGGAAATGAAAAACTGTTTTTT. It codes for CASSSAENGNEKLFF. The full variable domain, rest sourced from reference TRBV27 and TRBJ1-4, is EAQVTQNPRYLITVTGKKLTVTCSQNMNHEYMSWYRQDPGLGLRQIYYSMNVEVTDKGDVPEGYKVSRKEKRNFPLILESPSPNQTSLYFCASSSAENGNEKLFFGSGTQLSVL.

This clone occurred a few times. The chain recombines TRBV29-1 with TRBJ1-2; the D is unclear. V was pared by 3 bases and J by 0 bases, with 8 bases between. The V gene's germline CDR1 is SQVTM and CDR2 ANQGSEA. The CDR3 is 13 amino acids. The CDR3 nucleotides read TGCAGCGTTGAGATTCGGTCTAACTATGGCTACACCTTC. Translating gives CSVEIRSNYGYTF.

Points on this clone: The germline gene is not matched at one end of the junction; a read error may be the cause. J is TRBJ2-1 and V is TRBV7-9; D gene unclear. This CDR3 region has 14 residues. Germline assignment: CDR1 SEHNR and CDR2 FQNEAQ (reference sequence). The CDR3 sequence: CASSLEGSFNEQFF. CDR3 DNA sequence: TGTGCCAGCAGCTTAGAAGGCTCCTTCAATGAGCAGTTCTTC.

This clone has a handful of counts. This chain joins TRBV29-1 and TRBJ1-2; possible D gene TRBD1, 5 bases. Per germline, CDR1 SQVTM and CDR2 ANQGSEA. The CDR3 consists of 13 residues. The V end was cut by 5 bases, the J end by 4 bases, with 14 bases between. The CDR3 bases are TGCAGCGTTCCGGGACTGGGGCCCTATGGCTACACCTTC. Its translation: CSVPGLGPYGYTF.